The T cell receptor beta chain described here comes from a study of blood T cell repertoires in COVID-19. Germline V gene lookup returns CDR1 SGHAT and CDR2 FQNNGV. There are 15 residues in the CDR3. J gave up 7 bases and V 3 bases, and 8 bases lay outside the gene matches. As processed by the authors: Researchers report that nucleated cell counts were estimated from reference gene primer amplification. Sequencing was performed with immunoSEQ multiplex PCR; in TCRdb, only in-frame clones are kept and a portion is missing. The V and J calls and clone size are taken from that table; D and trimming were inferred from the DNA. Of fewer than 200,000 clones in the sample, 88% were seen once.

This rearrangement joins TRBV11-2 to TRBJ2-1, with 8 bases aligning to TRBD2. The source of this sequence is a woman younger than 30 who had recovered from COVID-19. Sequencing used PBMCs or T cells enriched from blood (not recorded which). CDR3 amino acids: CASSFSGLGANEQFF. Here the CDR3 DNA reads TGTGCCAGCAGCTTTTCGGGACTAGGGGCAAATGAGCAGTTCTTC.